The 24 T cell receptor beta chains reported below all come from one sample, sequenced in a study of vaccination and CD4 T cells after COVID-19. The antigens of these receptors remain unknown. The assay that was used to sequence DNA from cultured CD4+ T cells was the Oncomine TCR Beta short-read assay. One entry per CDR3 protein results from TCRdb running MiXCR on the PCR reads. The table lists about 2,800 distinct CDR3 sequences, roughly 43% of them singletons. Treatment here: roughly nine-day PBMC culture with coronavirus spike peptide pools or control peptides (ViraFEST assay). It was before the COVID-19 pandemic (2011-2018) that the unexposed donor's CD4+ T cells were collected. Source material: CD4+ T cells from blood, cultured in vitro. The receptors stem from a human donor in good health.

This clonotype appeared a few times. J is TRBJ2-7 and V is TRBV20-1; the match to TRBD1 covers 8 bases. The V gene's germline CDR1 is DFQATT and CDR2 SNEGSKA (reference sequence). With 1 base clipped from V and 6 bases from J, the junction kept 5 bases outside the gene matches. The CDR3 is 13 amino acids. The chain's CDR3 is CSARGQGTSEQYF. Written as DNA, the CDR3 is TGCAGTGCTAGAGGACAGGGGACCAGCGAGCAGTACTTC.

V and J are TRBV29-1 and TRBJ2-5; D ambiguous. There are 13 residues in the CDR3. In germline, CDR1 is SQVTM, CDR2 ANQGSEA. V dropped 1 base and J dropped 5 bases, with 11 bases sitting between them. CDR3 protein: CSVEAGLGETQYF. In DNA, the CDR3 is TGCAGCGTTGAAGCCGGGTTAGGGGAGACCCAGTACTTC.

The V gene is TRBV28, the J gene TRBJ1-3; TRBD1 is a possible D gene (5 bases). This CDR3 contains 13 residues. Trimming removed 9 bases at V and 2 bases at J, with 11 bases between. Germline CDR1 is MDHEN and CDR2 is SYDVKM. The CDR3 DNA is TGTGCCAGTCGCGGGACCGCTGGAAACACCATATATTTT. Translated, it gives CASRGTAGNTIYF.

This clonotype has a handful of counts. This CDR3 reads CATSDIWTGASTGYTF. The CDR3 DNA follows: TGTGCCACCAGTGATATTTGGACAGGGGCATCCACCGGCTACACCTTC. V and J are TRBV24-1 and TRBJ1-2; 9 bases agree with TRBD1. Germline CDR1 KGHDR, CDR2 SFDVKD. V lost 3 bases and J lost 8; bases outside the gene matches: 12. CDR3 length: 16 amino acids.

The chain joins TRBV20-1 to TRBJ2-3; D might be TRBD2 (5 bases). This CDR3 region has 14 residues. Germline V CDR1 and CDR2: DFQATT, SNEGSKA (reference sequence). Trimming pared 0 bases from V and 3 bases from J, leaving 10 bases between. The CDR3 bases are TGCAGTGCTAGAGAACAGCCGGGGACAGATACGCAGTATTTT. It encodes CSAREQPGTDTQYF.

This clonotype was found a few times. The rearrangement uses TRBV20-1 and TRBJ2-3; 16 positions match TRBD2. Germline CDR1 is DFQATT and CDR2 is SNEGSKA (reference sequence). Losses at the gene ends were 6 bases for V and 4 bases for J; bases not matched to a gene: 1. This CDR3 region has 14 residues. CDR3 sequence reads: CSAGLAGGPDTQYF. CDR3 nucleotides: TGCAGTGCGGGACTAGCGGGGGGGCCAGATACGCAGTATTTT.

This clonotype occurred a few times. V and J are TRBV5-6 and TRBJ2-1, with a possible D match to TRBD2 (5 bases). The CDR3 runs to 13 residues. Germline V lookup: CDR1 SGHDT, CDR2 YYEEEE. V was cut by 0 bases and J by 14 bases, with 15 bases left in between. DNA of the CDR3: TGTGCCAGCAGCTTGGCCGGGGTAATTGGTGAGTTCTTC. Its translation is CASSLAGVIGEFF.

The chain links TRBV11-3 to TRBJ2-7, with 8 bases fitting TRBD2. Germline CDR1 is SGHNT and CDR2 is YENEEA. The V gene end was trimmed by 9 bases and the J gene end by 6 bases; junction bases not matched to a gene: 10. CDR3 length: 13 amino acids. The CDR3 nucleotides are TGTGCCAGTGCTATAGCGGGAACTTTCGAGCAGTACTTC. As protein: CASAIAGTFEQYF.

For the CDR3, the DNA is TGTGCCAGTAGTATCGGCAGCATCCTCTCCTACGAGCAGTACTTC. Amino acid sequence: CASSIGSILSYEQYF. The J gene is TRBJ2-7, the V gene TRBV19, with D hard to call. In germline, CDR1 is LNHDA, CDR2 SQIVND (reference sequence). V lost 3 bases and J 0 bases, leaving 12 bases between the germline ends. CDR3 length: 15 residues.

This clonotype was detected a few times. This chain's CDR3 is CSARDRVGSNRGAGGLSTGELFF. CDR3 DNA sequence: TGCAGTGCTAGAGATAGAGTTGGGTCCAATCGAGGAGCGGGGGGGCTCAGCACCGGGGAGCTGTTTTTT. The rearrangement joins TRBV20-1 to TRBJ2-2; TRBD2 agrees at 10 bases. Trimming removed 0 bases from V and 4 bases from J; junction bases left unmatched: 26. Germline assignment: CDR1 DFQATT and CDR2 SNEGSKA (reference sequence). CDR3 size: 23 residues.

This clonotype is categorized as medium-sized. V gene TRBV12-3 or TRBV12-4 combines with J gene TRBJ1-2; 7 bases map to TRBD1. This CDR3 spans 13 amino acids. The V segment lost 6 bases and the J segment 2 bases; nucleotides outside the gene matches: 3. CDR3 amino acids: CASSEGANYGYTF. The CDR3 DNA is TGTGCCAGCAGCGAGGGGGCAAACTATGGCTACACCTTC.

The chain employs TRBV20-1 and TRBJ2-4; D remains unclear. The CDR3 is 11 amino acids. Germline values: CDR1 DFQATT, CDR2 SNEGSKA (reference sequence). Between the trimmed V and J ends, which lost 3 bases and 12 bases, there was a span of 12 bases. The chain's CDR3 is CSASANRHQYF. CDR3 bases: TGCAGTGCTAGCGCCAATCGACATCAGTACTTC.

This chain joins TRBV7-2 and TRBJ2-7; TRBD2 matches 12 bases. This CDR3 spans 15 amino acids. With 6 bases clipped from V and 1 base from J, the junction kept 4 bases outside the gene matches. Germline V gene sequence: CDR1 SGHTA, CDR2 FQGNSA. CDR3 amino acids: CASRATSGSSYEQYF. The CDR3, as DNA: TGTGCCAGCAGGGCGACTAGCGGGAGTTCCTACGAGCAGTACTTC.

The genes are TRBV7-2 and TRBJ2-7; D is undetermined. Trimming cost V 1 base and J 2 bases, with 3 bases left between them. In germline, CDR1 is SGHTA, CDR2 FQGNSA. This CDR3 region has 12 residues. In DNA form, the CDR3 reads TGTGCCAGCAGCTTAGTGGCCTACGAGCAGTACTTC. The encoded protein is CASSLVAYEQYF. The full variable domain, rest sourced from reference TRBV7-2 and TRBJ2-7, is GAGVSQSPSNKVTEKGKDVELRCDPISGHTALYWYRQSLGQGLEFLIYFQGNSAPDKSGLPSDRFSAERTGGSVSTLTIQRTQQEDSAVYLCASSLVAYEQYFGPGTRLTVT.

In its sample, this clonotype was seen a few times. The chain links TRBV6-1 to TRBJ1-1; D is possibly TRBD1 (6 bases). Germline assignment: CDR1 MNHNS and CDR2 SASEGT. V was trimmed by 4 bases and J by 3 bases, leaving 12 bases between them. The CDR3 sequence is 14 residues long. The CDR3 region is CASSVTRGDTEAFF. The CDR3 bases are TGTGCCAGCAGTGTAACAAGGGGGGACACTGAAGCTTTCTTT.

The gene calls are TRBV5-1 and TRBJ1-6, with D tentatively TRBD1 (5 bases). This CDR3 has 15 residues. V was pared by 0 bases and J by 6 bases, with 10 bases between. Germline V CDR1 and CDR2: SGHRS, YFSETQ. The CDR3 DNA sequence: TGCGCCAGCAGCTTGGTTGGGGCCCCTAATTCACCCCTCCACTTT. Translated: CASSLVGAPNSPLHF.

This chain connects TRBV20-1 to TRBJ2-2; 11 bases map to TRBD2. J lost 5 bases, V lost 2 bases, and 7 bases had no gene match. The CDR3 sequence is 16 residues long. Germline values: CDR1 DFQATT, CDR2 SNEGSKA (reference sequence). The CDR3 DNA reads TGCAGTGCTAGACCGGGACTAGCGGAGAGGACCGGGGAGCTGTTTTTT. Translation: CSARPGLAERTGELFF.

The rearrangement joins TRBV7-9 to TRBJ2-5; 11 bases match TRBD1. Germline V gives CDR1 SEHNR, CDR2 FQNEAQ (reference sequence). CDR3 length equals 13 residues. Trimming took 7 bases from V and 5 from J; bases not matched to a gene: 3. CDR3 amino acids: CASIRTGGETQYF. CDR3 nucleotides: TGTGCCAGCATCCGGACAGGGGGCGAGACCCAGTACTTC. The full variable domain, with the rest looked up from reference TRBV7-9 and TRBJ2-5, is DTGVSQNPRHKITKRGQNVTFRCDPISEHNRLYWYRQTLGQGPEFLTYFQNEAQLEKSRLLSDRFSAERPKGSFSTLEIQRTEQGDSAMYLCASIRTGGETQYFGPGTRLLVL.

This clonotype was seen a handful of times. The rearrangement joins TRBV2 to TRBJ1-2; 8 nucleotides match TRBD1. Germline V gene sequence: CDR1 SNHLY, CDR2 FYNNEI. Germline trimming cut 5 bases from V and 3 bases from J; bases unmatched to any gene: 11. The CDR3 is 16 residues long. The CDR3 sequence: CASSKALTGADYGYTF. The CDR3 DNA follows: TGTGCCAGCAGTAAGGCCCTGACAGGGGCGGACTATGGCTACACCTTC. Full variable domain (remainder filled in from reference TRBV2 and TRBJ1-2): EPEVTQTPSHQVTQMGQEVILRCVPISNHLYFYWYRQILGQKVEFLVSFYNNEISEKSEIFDDQFSVERPDGSNFTLKIRSTKLEDSAMYFCASSKALTGADYGYTFGSGTRLTVV.

The J gene is TRBJ2-1, the V gene TRBV5-4; 7 nucleotides line up with TRBD2. Trimming at V came to 2 bases and at J to 11 bases, leaving 10 bases not matched to a gene. Germline CDR1 is SGHNT and CDR2 is YYREEE (reference sequence). This CDR3 is built from 14 residues. This chain's CDR3 is CASSFSGSAGKQFF. CDR3 sequence (DNA): TGTGCCAGCAGCTTTAGCGGGTCGGCAGGCAAGCAGTTCTTC.

This clonotype was found a few times. This chain connects TRBV18 to TRBJ1-2; TRBD1 might be the D (5 bases). Germline values: CDR1 KGHSH, CDR2 LQKENI. This CDR3 has 14 residues. The V end was cut by 2 bases, the J end by 8 bases, with 15 bases between. In nucleotides, the CDR3 is TGTGCCAGCTCACCAGCCGCAGGGAATGAAGGCTACACCTTC. Translated: CASSPAAGNEGYTF.

V and J are TRBV20-1 and TRBJ1-2, with D hard to call. The CDR3 is 14 amino acids. Trimming cost V 4 bases and J 0 bases, with 12 bases left between them. From germline, CDR1 is DFQATT and CDR2 SNEGSKA (reference sequence). As DNA, the CDR3 is TGCAGTGCTACTACCGGAGGGACTAACTATGGCTACACCTTC. It encodes CSATTGGTNYGYTF.

The V gene is TRBV20-1, the J gene TRBJ2-1; the D is unclear. There are 14 residues in the CDR3. V was trimmed by 0 bases and J by 4 bases, leaving 10 bases between them. Germline V gene data show CDR1 as DFQATT and CDR2 as SNEGSKA (reference sequence). In DNA form, the CDR3 reads TGCAGTGCTAGAGATGTTTACCCATACAATGAGCAGTTCTTC. It yields the protein CSARDVYPYNEQFF.

This clonotype was observed a single time. The rearrangement links TRBV14 to TRBJ2-7, with TRBD1 as a possible D gene (5 bases). This CDR3 region has 13 residues. V was cut by 4 bases and J by 5 bases, with 12 bases left in between. Germline values: CDR1 SGHDN, CDR2 FVKESK. CDR3 nucleotide sequence: TGTGCCAGCAGCCGTTTAGGGGCCGACGAGCAGTACTTC. Translated, it gives CASSRLGADEQYF. Full variable domain (rest looked up from reference TRBV14 and TRBJ2-7): EAGVTQFPSHSVIEKGQTVTLRCDPISGHDNLYWYRRVMGKEIKFLLHFVKESKQDESGMPNNRFLAERTGGTYSTLKVQPAELEDSGVYFCASSRLGADEQYFGPGTRLTVT.